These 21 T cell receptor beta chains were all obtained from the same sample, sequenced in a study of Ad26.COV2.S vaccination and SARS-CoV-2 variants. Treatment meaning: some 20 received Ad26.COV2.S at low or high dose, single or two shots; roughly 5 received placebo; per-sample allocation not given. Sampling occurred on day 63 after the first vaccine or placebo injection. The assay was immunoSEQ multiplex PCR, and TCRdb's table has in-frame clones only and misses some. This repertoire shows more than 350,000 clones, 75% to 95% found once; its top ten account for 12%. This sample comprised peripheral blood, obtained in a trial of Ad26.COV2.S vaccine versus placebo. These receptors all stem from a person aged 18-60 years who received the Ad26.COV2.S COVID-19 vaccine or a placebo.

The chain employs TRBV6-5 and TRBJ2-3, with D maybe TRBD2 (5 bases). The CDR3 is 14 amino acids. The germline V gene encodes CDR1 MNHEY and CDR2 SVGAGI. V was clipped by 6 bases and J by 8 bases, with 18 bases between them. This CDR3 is CASSPGGSDATQYF. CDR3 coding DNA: TGTGCCAGCAGCCCCGGCGGGTCGGATGCTACGCAGTATTTT.

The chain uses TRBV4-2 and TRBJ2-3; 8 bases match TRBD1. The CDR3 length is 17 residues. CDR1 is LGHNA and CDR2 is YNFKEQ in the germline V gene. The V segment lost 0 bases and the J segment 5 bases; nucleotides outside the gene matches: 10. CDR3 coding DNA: TGTGCCAGCAGCCAAGACCGGACAGGGACAATGGGAGATACGCAGTATTTT. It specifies CASSQDRTGTMGDTQYF.

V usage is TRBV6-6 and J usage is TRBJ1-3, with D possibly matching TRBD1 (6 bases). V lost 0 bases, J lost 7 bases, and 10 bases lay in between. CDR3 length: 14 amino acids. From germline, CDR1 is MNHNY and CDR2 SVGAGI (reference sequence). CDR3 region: CASSYSNRDNTIYF. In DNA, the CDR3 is TGTGCCAGCAGTTACTCGAACAGGGACAACACCATATATTTT.

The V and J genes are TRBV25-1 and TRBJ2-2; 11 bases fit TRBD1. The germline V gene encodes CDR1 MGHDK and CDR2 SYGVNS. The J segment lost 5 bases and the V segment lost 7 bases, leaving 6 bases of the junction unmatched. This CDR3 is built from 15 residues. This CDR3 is CASTRDRGNTGELFF. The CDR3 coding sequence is TGTGCCAGCACCCGGGACAGGGGGAATACCGGGGAGCTGTTTTTT. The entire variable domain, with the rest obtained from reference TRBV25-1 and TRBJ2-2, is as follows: EADIYQTPRYLVIGTGKKITLECSQTMGHDKMYWYQQDPGMELHLIHYSYGVNSTEKGDLSSESTVSRIRTEHFPLTLESARPSHTSQYLCASTRDRGNTGELFFGEGSRLTVL.

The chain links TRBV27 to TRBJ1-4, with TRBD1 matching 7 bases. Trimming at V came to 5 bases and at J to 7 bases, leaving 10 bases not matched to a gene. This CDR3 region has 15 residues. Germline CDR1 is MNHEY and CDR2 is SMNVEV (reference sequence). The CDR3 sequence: CASSPLQGTVEKLFF. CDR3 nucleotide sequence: TGTGCCAGCAGTCCTCTACAGGGGACAGTTGAAAAACTGTTTTTT.

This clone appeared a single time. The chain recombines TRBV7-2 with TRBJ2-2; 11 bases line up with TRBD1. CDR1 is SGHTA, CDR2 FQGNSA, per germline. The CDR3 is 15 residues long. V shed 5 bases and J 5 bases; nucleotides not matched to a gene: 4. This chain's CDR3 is CASSPDRGRTGELFF. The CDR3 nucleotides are TGTGCCAGCAGCCCGGACAGGGGGCGGACCGGGGAGCTGTTTTTT.

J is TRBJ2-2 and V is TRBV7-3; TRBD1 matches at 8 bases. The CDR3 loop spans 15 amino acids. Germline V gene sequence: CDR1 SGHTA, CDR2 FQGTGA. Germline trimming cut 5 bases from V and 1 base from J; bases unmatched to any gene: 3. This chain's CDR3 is CASSAGTGNTGELFF. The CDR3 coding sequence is TGTGCCAGCAGCGCTGGGACAGGGAACACCGGGGAGCTGTTTTTT. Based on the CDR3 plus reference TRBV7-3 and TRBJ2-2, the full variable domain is GAGVSQTPSNKVTEKGKYVELRCDPISGHTALYWYRQSLGQGPEFLIYFQGTGAADDSGLPNDRFFAVRPEGSVSTLKIQRTERGDSAVYLCASSAGTGNTGELFFGEGSRLTVL.

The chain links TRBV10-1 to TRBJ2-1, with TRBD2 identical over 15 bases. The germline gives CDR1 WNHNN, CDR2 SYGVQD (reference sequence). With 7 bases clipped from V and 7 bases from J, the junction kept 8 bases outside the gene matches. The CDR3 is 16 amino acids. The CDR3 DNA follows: TGCGCCAGCATGCTAGGGGGGACTAGCGGGAGGAATGAGCAGTTCTTC. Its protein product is CASMLGGTSGRNEQFF.

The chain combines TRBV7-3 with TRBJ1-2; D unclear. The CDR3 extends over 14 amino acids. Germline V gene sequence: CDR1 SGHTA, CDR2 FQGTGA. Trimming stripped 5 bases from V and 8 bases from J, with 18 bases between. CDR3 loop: CASSARILELGYTF. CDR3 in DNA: TGTGCCAGCAGCGCCCGGATTCTAGAGCTCGGCTACACCTTC.

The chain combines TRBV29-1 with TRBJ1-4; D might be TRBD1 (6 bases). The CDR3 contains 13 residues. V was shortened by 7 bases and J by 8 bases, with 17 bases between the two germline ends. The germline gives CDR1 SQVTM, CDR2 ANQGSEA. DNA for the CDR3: TGCAGCGCGACAACAGGGCTCGGGGAAAAACTGTTTTTT. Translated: CSATTGLGEKLFF.

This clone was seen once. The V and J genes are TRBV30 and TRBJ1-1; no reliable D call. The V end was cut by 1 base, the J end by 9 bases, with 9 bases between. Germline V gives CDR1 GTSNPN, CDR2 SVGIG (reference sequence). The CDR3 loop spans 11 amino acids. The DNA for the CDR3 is TGTGCCTGGAGTGGGCAGAGAAAAGCTTTCTTT. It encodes CAWSGQRKAFF.

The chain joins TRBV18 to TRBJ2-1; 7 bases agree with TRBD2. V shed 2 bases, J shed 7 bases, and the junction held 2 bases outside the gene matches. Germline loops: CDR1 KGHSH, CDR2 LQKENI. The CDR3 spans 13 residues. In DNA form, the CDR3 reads TGTGCCAGCTCACCAATGCGGGAGAATGAGCAGTTCTTC. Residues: CASSPMRENEQFF.

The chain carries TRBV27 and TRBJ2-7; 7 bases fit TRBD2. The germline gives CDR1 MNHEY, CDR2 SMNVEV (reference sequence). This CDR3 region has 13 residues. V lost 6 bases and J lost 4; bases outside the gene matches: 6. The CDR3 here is CASRDSGLYEQYF. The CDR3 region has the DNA TGTGCCAGCAGGGACTCGGGACTATACGAGCAGTACTTC.

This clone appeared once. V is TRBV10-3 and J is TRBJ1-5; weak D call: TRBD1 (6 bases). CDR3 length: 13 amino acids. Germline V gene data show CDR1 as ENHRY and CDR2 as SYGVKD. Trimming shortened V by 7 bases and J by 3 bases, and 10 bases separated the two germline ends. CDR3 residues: CAINTGLNQPQHF. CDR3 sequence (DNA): TGTGCCATCAATACAGGGCTCAATCAGCCCCAGCATTTT.

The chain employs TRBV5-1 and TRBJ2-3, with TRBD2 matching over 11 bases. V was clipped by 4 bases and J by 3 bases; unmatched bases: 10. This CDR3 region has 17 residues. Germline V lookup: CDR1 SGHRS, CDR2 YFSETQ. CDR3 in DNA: TGCGCCAGCAGCCAACTAGCGGGAGATATTTGGACAGATACGCAGTATTTT. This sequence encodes CASSQLAGDIWTDTQYF.

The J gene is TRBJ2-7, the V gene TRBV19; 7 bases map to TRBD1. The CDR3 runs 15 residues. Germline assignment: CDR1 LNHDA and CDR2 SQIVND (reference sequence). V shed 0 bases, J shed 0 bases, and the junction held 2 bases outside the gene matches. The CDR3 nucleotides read TGTGCCAGTAGTATAGACAACAGGGGCTCCTACGAGCAGTACTTC. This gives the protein CASSIDNRGSYEQYF.

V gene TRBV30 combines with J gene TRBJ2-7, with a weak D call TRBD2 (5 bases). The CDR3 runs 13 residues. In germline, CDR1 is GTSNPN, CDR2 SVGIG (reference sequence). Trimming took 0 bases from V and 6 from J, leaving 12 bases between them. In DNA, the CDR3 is TGTGCCTGGAGTGTAGGAGGTCGGGCCGAGCAGTACTTC. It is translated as CAWSVGGRAEQYF. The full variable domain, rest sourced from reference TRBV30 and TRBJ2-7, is SQTIHQWPATLVQPVGSPLSLECTVEGTSNPNLYWYRQAAGRGLQLLFYSVGIGQISSEVPQNLSASRPQDRQFILSSKKLLLSDSGFYLCAWSVGGRAEQYFGPGTRLTVT.

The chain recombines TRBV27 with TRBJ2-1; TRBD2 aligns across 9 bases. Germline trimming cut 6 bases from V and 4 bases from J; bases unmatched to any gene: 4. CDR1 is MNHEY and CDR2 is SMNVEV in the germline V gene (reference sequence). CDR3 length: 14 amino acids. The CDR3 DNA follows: TGTGCCAGCAGGGGGACTAGCCCTTACAATGAGCAGTTCTTC. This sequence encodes CASRGTSPYNEQFF.

The CDR3 loop reads CSASSRCEQYF. The CDR3 region has the DNA TGCAGTGCCTCCTCCCGCTGCGAGCAGTACTTC. The chain combines TRBV20-1 with TRBJ2-7; D is ambiguous. V was shortened by 6 bases and J by 6 bases, with 12 bases between the two germline ends. The germline V gene encodes CDR1 DFQATT and CDR2 SNEGSKA (reference sequence). The CDR3 runs 11 residues.

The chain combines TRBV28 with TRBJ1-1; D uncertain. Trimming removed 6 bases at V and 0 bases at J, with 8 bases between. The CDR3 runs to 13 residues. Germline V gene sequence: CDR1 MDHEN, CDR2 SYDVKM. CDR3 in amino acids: CASSPGLNTEAFF. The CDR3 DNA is TGTGCCAGCAGCCCGGGCCTGAACACTGAAGCTTTCTTT.

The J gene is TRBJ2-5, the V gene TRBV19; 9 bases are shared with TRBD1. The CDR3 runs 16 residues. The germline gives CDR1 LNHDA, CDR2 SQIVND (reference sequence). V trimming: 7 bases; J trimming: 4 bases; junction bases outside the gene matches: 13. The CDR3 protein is CASKDRGSSEGETQYF. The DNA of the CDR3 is TGTGCCAGTAAAGACAGGGGGTCGAGCGAGGGAGAGACCCAGTACTTC.